This T cell receptor (beta chain) was captured by sequencing in a study of vaccination and CD4 T cells after COVID-19. As for the study in general: The convalescent population consisted of six males and four females, two of whom were of Hispanic ethnicity. Diagnosis preceded the drawing of post-COVID samples by a median approximately 100 days (range 35 to 161).

Described treatment: roughly 11-day PBMC culture with coronavirus spike peptide pools or control peptides (ViraFEST assay). Culture conditions combined more than 1.5 million PBMCs per well with approximately 9.2 IU/ml IL-2 and about 10 ug/ml peptide pools. Half-medium replacement with fresh IL-2 medium took place on days 3 and 7. About this clonotype itself: The antigen remains undetermined.

From germline, CDR1 is MNHNS and CDR2 SASEGT. The CDR3 sequence is 16 residues long. Trimming stripped 0 bases from V and 0 bases from J, with 12 bases between. Cultured CD4+ T cells had their DNA profiled by the Oncomine TCR Beta short-read assay. One entry per CDR3 protein results from TCRdb running MiXCR on the PCR reads. The sample includes fewer than 30,000 distinct CDR3 sequences, 50% of them seen just once. The chain couples TRBV6-1 to TRBJ2-7; a weak D match, TRBD2 (6 bases). The starting material was CD4+ T cells from blood, cultured in vitro, obtained before SARS-CoV-2 vaccination. This receptor was taken from a human donor who received a COVID-19 vaccine. The CDR3 sequence is CASSEAPGRYSYEQYF. The CDR3 DNA is TGTGCCAGCAGTGAAGCGCCGGGGAGGTACTCCTACGAGCAGTACTTC.